The 32 T cell receptor beta chains below were found in one sample sequenced in a study of beta chain features in type 1 diabetes. The investigators reverse transcribed all of the isolated RNA, so they sequenced expressed TCRB transcripts. Produced via immunoSEQ multiplex PCR; TCRdb's table is partial and in-frame only. The sample includes about 360,000 clones, roughly 12% seen only once; the top ten take about 0.017%. Sequenced input: naive CD4+ T cells from blood. Receptors originate from a man between 18 and 35 years old in good health.

The genes are TRBV5-1 and TRBJ2-5, with D unclear. The germline V gene has CDR1 SGHRS and CDR2 YFSETQ. V lost 3 bases to trimming and J lost 5 bases, with 20 bases between them. This CDR3 spans 16 amino acids. CDR3 sequence (DNA): TGCGCCAGCAGCTCCGGTTTGACTGCTACTTGGGAGACCCAGTACTTC. It specifies CASSSGLTATWETQYF. Together with reference TRBV5-1 and TRBJ2-5, the CDR3 gives the full variable domain: KAGVTQTPRYLIKTRGQQVTLSCSPISGHRSVSWYQQTPGQGLQFLFEYFSETQRNKGNFPGRFSGRQFSNSRSEMNVSTLELGDSALYLCASSSGLTATWETQYFGPGTRLLVL.

The chain carries TRBV19 and TRBJ2-2; D is ambiguous. This CDR3 comprises 14 residues. CDR1 is LNHDA, CDR2 SQIVND, per germline (reference sequence). The V gene lost 3 bases and the J gene lost 4 bases, with 9 bases spanning the gap. The CDR3 nucleotides are TGTGCCAGTAGTATTCGGTATATCACCGGGGAGCTGTTTTTT. Its translation: CASSIRYITGELFF.

CDR3 protein: CASSLEANTEAFF. CDR3 bases: TGTGCCAGCAGCTTAGAAGCGAACACTGAAGCTTTCTTT. The rearrangement joins TRBV7-3 to TRBJ1-1; no firm D call. The CDR3 covers 13 residues. Deletions cut 2 bases from V and 1 base from J, with 5 bases between. Germline lookup yields CDR1 SGHTA and CDR2 FQGTGA.

V and J are TRBV5-4 and TRBJ2-7, with 7 bases that match TRBD2. V was pared by 6 bases and J by 0 bases, with 9 bases of the junction left unmatched. CDR1 is SGHNT and CDR2 is YYREEE in the germline V gene (reference sequence). The CDR3 contains 15 residues. The CDR3 DNA reads as TGTGCCAGCACCCAAGCGGGGCAACTCTCCTACGAGCAGTACTTC. Its translation: CASTQAGQLSYEQYF.

This clone turned up a few times. The chain carries TRBV18 and TRBJ2-5; 11 nucleotides match TRBD2. The germline CDR1 and CDR2 sequences are KGHSH and LQKENI. CDR3 length: 16 amino acids. Unmatched junction bases numbered 4, after V lost 2 bases and J lost 2 bases. The CDR3 DNA reads TGTGCCAGCTCACCAAAAACTAGCGGGAGTCAAGAGACCCAGTACTTC. The encoded protein is CASSPKTSGSQETQYF.

The chain links TRBV7-2 to TRBJ1-1; 7 positions match TRBD1. CDR1 is SGHTA and CDR2 is FQGNSA in the germline V gene. V trimming: 1 base; J trimming: 2 bases; junction bases outside the gene matches: 4. The CDR3 runs to 15 residues. For the CDR3, the DNA is TGTGCCAGCAGCTTAGTGGCAGGGGGAAACACTGAAGCTTTCTTT. Amino acid sequence: CASSLVAGGNTEAFF. Full variable domain (rest looked up from reference TRBV7-2 and TRBJ1-1): GAGVSQSPSNKVTEKGKDVELRCDPISGHTALYWYRQSLGQGLEFLIYFQGNSAPDKSGLPSDRFSAERTGGSVSTLTIQRTQQEDSAVYLCASSLVAGGNTEAFFGQGTRLTVV.

The chain recombines TRBV2 with TRBJ2-1; D is possibly TRBD1 (5 bases). Trimming stripped 3 bases from V and 4 bases from J, with 10 bases between. The CDR3 covers 14 residues. The germline V gene has CDR1 SNHLY and CDR2 FYNNEI. CDR3 protein: CASSDQGQYNEQFF. CDR3 sequence (DNA): TGTGCCAGCAGTGATCAGGGCCAGTACAATGAGCAGTTCTTC. Filled out from reference TRBV2 and TRBJ2-1, the complete variable domain reads EPEVTQTPSHQVTQMGQEVILRCVPISNHLYFYWYRQILGQKVEFLVSFYNNEISEKSEIFDDQFSVERPDGSNFTLKIRSTKLEDSAMYFCASSDQGQYNEQFFGPGTRLTVL.

The chain joins TRBV4-3 to TRBJ1-1; maybe TRBD1 (6 bases). The CDR3 runs to 15 residues. The V end lost 4 bases, the J end lost 1 base, and 13 bases lay between the germline ends. Looked up from germline, CDR1 is LGHNA and CDR2 is YSLEER. CDR3 bases: TGCGCCAGCAGCCTCCGGACAGTCCGGAACACTGAAGCTTTCTTT. Translated, it gives CASSLRTVRNTEAFF.

This clone was observed a few times. The chain recombines TRBV7-9 with TRBJ2-1, with 8 bases that match TRBD1. The CDR3 runs to 13 residues. Germline values: CDR1 SEHNR, CDR2 FQNEAQ (reference sequence). J gave up 12 bases and V 5 bases, and 9 bases lay outside the gene matches. CDR3 loop: CASSLGQARVQFF. The CDR3 coding sequence is TGTGCCAGCAGCCTGGGACAGGCCCGTGTGCAGTTCTTC. Full variable domain (rest looked up from reference TRBV7-9 and TRBJ2-1): DTGVSQNPRHKITKRGQNVTFRCDPISEHNRLYWYRQTLGQGPEFLTYFQNEAQLEKSRLLSDRFSAERPKGSFSTLEIQRTEQGDSAMYLCASSLGQARVQFFGPGTRLTVL.

The rearrangement links TRBV19 to TRBJ2-7; TRBD1 matches 7 bases. The germline CDR1 and CDR2 sequences are LNHDA and SQIVND (reference sequence). Trimming took 8 bases from V and 0 from J; bases not matched to a gene: 10. The CDR3 consists of 15 residues. CDR3 region: CASRDRDRSSYEQYF. In DNA form, the CDR3 reads TGTGCCAGTCGTGACCGGGACAGAAGCTCCTACGAGCAGTACTTC.

This clone was seen a few times. This chain joins TRBV9 and TRBJ1-1; 7 positions agree with TRBD1. The CDR3 runs 15 residues. Germline V CDR1 and CDR2: SGDLS, YYNGEE. The V and J ends lost 0 bases and 1 base, in that order; junction bases with no gene match: 3. CDR3 bases: TGTGCCAGCAGCGTAGTTCAGGGGGAGAACACTGAAGCTTTCTTT. Translation: CASSVVQGENTEAFF.

V gene TRBV28 combines with J gene TRBJ2-1; TRBD2 matches 9 bases. The V segment lost 6 bases and the J segment 6 bases; nucleotides outside the gene matches: 9. Per the germline V gene, CDR1 is MDHEN and CDR2 is SYDVKM. The CDR3 runs 15 residues. CDR3 in amino acids: CASRPTSGLRNEQFF. CDR3 nucleotides: TGTGCCAGCAGGCCTACTAGCGGGCTTCGCAATGAGCAGTTCTTC.

This clone was counted a few times. The chain joins TRBV11-1 to TRBJ2-1; D is unclear. There are 12 residues in the CDR3. V was pared by 1 base and J by 7 bases, with 5 bases between. Germline lookup yields CDR1 SGHAT and CDR2 FQDESV (reference sequence). CDR3 protein: CASSLDRNEQFF. The CDR3 DNA is TGTGCCAGCAGCTTAGATCGGAATGAGCAGTTCTTC.

The chain uses TRBV5-4 and TRBJ2-2; perhaps TRBD1 as D (7 bases). The CDR3 consists of 13 residues. Trimming removed 6 bases at V and 7 bases at J, with 13 bases between. Germline V gene data show CDR1 as SGHNT and CDR2 as YYREEE (reference sequence). CDR3 bases: TGTGCCAGCAACCCCAGGGGGGTCGGGGAGCTGTTTTTT. Translating gives CASNPRGVGELFF. The full variable domain, rest sourced from reference TRBV5-4 and TRBJ2-2, is ETGVTQSPTHLIKTRGQQVTLRCSSQSGHNTVSWYQQALGQGPQFIFQYYREEENGRGNFPPRFSGLQFPNYSSELNVNALELDDSALYLCASNPRGVGELFFGEGSRLTVL.

This clone showed up just a few times. The rearrangement links TRBV7-2 to TRBJ2-1, with 9 nucleotides matching TRBD1. The germline gives CDR1 SGHTA, CDR2 FQGNSA. The CDR3 contains 15 residues. Trimming removed 3 bases from V and 0 bases from J; junction bases left unmatched: 0. The CDR3 spells CASSLGQGSYNEQFF. DNA for the CDR3: TGTGCCAGCAGCTTGGGACAGGGCTCCTACAATGAGCAGTTCTTC.

There are a few counts of this clone. V is TRBV29-1 and J is TRBJ2-3, with 11 bases lining up with TRBD2. J lost 5 bases, V lost 6 bases, and 4 bases had no gene match. Germline V gene sequence: CDR1 SQVTM, CDR2 ANQGSEA. This CDR3 has 13 amino acids. The CDR3, as DNA: TGCAGCGTCGTTAGCGGGGGGGGAGATACGCAGTATTTT. Protein: CSVVSGGGDTQYF.

This rearrangement joins TRBV12-5 to TRBJ2-3, with 7 bases aligning to TRBD2. After removal of 7 bases from V and 7 bases from J, the junction contained 8 bases not matched to a gene. This CDR3 comprises 13 residues. Germline V lookup: CDR1 LGHNT, CDR2 FRNRAP. The CDR3 here is CASEASGTYTQYF. The CDR3 DNA follows: TGTGCTAGTGAGGCTAGCGGCACTTATACGCAGTATTTT.

The rearrangement uses TRBV6-5 and TRBJ2-7, with 11 bases lining up with TRBD2. The CDR3 extends over 14 amino acids. CDR1 MNHEY and CDR2 SVGAGI come from the germline V gene. V gave up 8 bases and J gave up 2 bases; unmatched junction bases: 5. In nucleotides, the CDR3 is TGTGCCAGCTCGACTAGCGGGACCACCTACGAGCAGTACTTC. Translation: CASSTSGTTYEQYF.

A few counts support this clone. CDR3 loop: CASSWGGIITDTQYF. For the CDR3, the DNA is TGTGCCAGCAGTTGGGGGGGAATTATCACAGATACGCAGTATTTT. J is TRBJ2-3 and V is TRBV6-5, with 7 nucleotides matching TRBD2. The length of the CDR3 is 15 residues. CDR1 and CDR2 from the germline V gene are MNHEY and SVGAGI. The V segment lost 4 bases and the J segment 2 bases; nucleotides outside the gene matches: 6.

This clone was counted a few times. V usage is TRBV7-9 and J usage is TRBJ2-7; D might be TRBD1 (5 bases). The CDR3 contains 14 residues. The germline V gene has CDR1 SEHNR and CDR2 FQNEAQ (reference sequence). V gave up 1 base and J gave up 1 base, with 8 bases separating them. CDR3 nucleotides: TGTGCCAGCAGCTTAGAGTACAGGTCCTACGAGCAGTACTTC. Translating gives CASSLEYRSYEQYF.

This clone has a handful of counts. V gene TRBV6-5 combines with J gene TRBJ2-1; 7 bases match TRBD1. The length of the CDR3 is 13 residues. The ends lost 8 bases at V and 3 bases at J; junction bases unmatched: 4. CDR1 and CDR2 (germline): MNHEY, SVGAGI. The CDR3: CASGTGDYNEQFF. The CDR3, as DNA: TGTGCCAGCGGTACAGGGGACTACAATGAGCAGTTCTTC.

V is TRBV5-1 and J is TRBJ2-3; 11 nucleotides match TRBD1. Germline V gene sequence: CDR1 SGHRS, CDR2 YFSETQ. After removal of 0 bases from V and 4 bases from J, the junction contained 7 bases not matched to a gene. This CDR3 contains 17 residues. The CDR3 is CASSLEARTGGSDTQYF. The CDR3 DNA is TGCGCCAGCAGCTTGGAGGCACGGACAGGGGGCTCAGATACGCAGTATTTT.

This clone came up a few times. CDR3 DNA sequence: TGTGCCAGCAGCGTAGAGGGGGATCAGCCCCAGCATTTT. Its translation: CASSVEGDQPQHF. The chain links TRBV9 to TRBJ1-5; tentatively, D is TRBD1 (6 bases). CDR1 and CDR2 (germline): SGDLS, YYNGEE. Trimming stripped 0 bases from V and 5 bases from J, with 6 bases between. The CDR3 spans 13 residues. Full variable domain (remainder filled in from reference TRBV9 and TRBJ1-5): DSGVTQTPKHLITATGQRVTLRCSPRSGDLSVYWYQQSLDQGLQFLIQYYNGEERAKGNILERFSAQQFPDLHSELNLSSLELGDSALYFCASSVEGDQPQHFGDGTRLSIL.

This clone was found a few times. The chain joins TRBV5-8 to TRBJ1-2, with 7 positions matching TRBD1. Germline loops: CDR1 SGHTS, CDR2 YDEGEE. Losses at the gene ends were 4 bases for V and 7 bases for J; bases not matched to a gene: 10. CDR3 length: 14 amino acids. In nucleotides, the CDR3 is TGTGCCAGCAGCCCACAGGGGAGTGGGTTTGGCTACACCTTC. Translation gives CASSPQGSGFGYTF.

This clone was counted only a few times. The gene calls are TRBV7-9 and TRBJ1-2; 7 nucleotides match TRBD1. CDR1 and CDR2 (germline): SEHNR, FQNEAQ (reference sequence). J lost 3 bases, V lost 5 bases, and 3 bases had no gene match. The CDR3 is 13 residues long. The CDR3 DNA sequence: TGTGCCAGCAGCATAGGGACAGACTATGGCTACACCTTC. The encoded protein is CASSIGTDYGYTF.

In its sample, this clone was seen a few times. The genes are TRBV19 and TRBJ2-7; 11 bases map to TRBD2. With 6 bases clipped from V and 3 bases from J, the junction kept 4 bases outside the gene matches. The CDR3 sequence is 14 residues long. CDR1 and CDR2 (germline): LNHDA, SQIVND (reference sequence). CDR3 residues: CASRNLAGGYEQYF. CDR3 sequence (DNA): TGTGCCAGTAGAAATCTAGCGGGAGGCTACGAGCAGTACTTC.

Only a few counts were recorded for this clone. At the DNA level, this CDR3 is encoded by other sequences in the same sample as well. V is TRBV19 and J is TRBJ2-7; TRBD2 might be the D (5 bases). V lost 5 bases and J lost 2, with 7 bases in between. Germline-derived CDR1 and CDR2 are LNHDA and SQIVND (reference sequence). This CDR3 contains 12 residues. The CDR3 spells CASSSGAYEQYF. In nucleotides, the CDR3 is TGTGCCAGTAGTTCCGGGGCCTACGAGCAGTACTTC. The full variable domain, in which reference TRBV19 and TRBJ2-7 provide the parts outside the CDR3, is DGGITQSPKYLFRKEGQNVTLSCEQNLNHDAMYWYRQDPGQGLRLIYYSQIVNDFQKGDIAEGYSVSREKKESFPLTVTSAQKNPTAFYLCASSSGAYEQYFGPGTRLTVT.

This clone was seen only a few times. The chain recombines TRBV30 with TRBJ2-2; 8 bases match TRBD1. The CDR3 runs 15 residues. V lost 4 bases to trimming and J lost 8 bases; unmatched junction nucleotides: 12. Germline lookup yields CDR1 GTSNPN and CDR2 SVGIG (reference sequence). CDR3 bases: TGTGCCTGGAATAAAGACAGGGGCCTGACTGGGGAGCTGTTTTTT. Amino acid sequence: CAWNKDRGLTGELFF.

The chain uses TRBV28 and TRBJ2-7, with D possibly being TRBD2 (5 bases). The CDR3 contains 15 residues. The V gene lost 5 bases and the J gene lost 0 bases, with 14 bases spanning the gap. Germline loops: CDR1 MDHEN, CDR2 SYDVKM. In nucleotides, the CDR3 is TGTGCCAGCAGTAAAACGGGAACCCTCTCCTACGAGCAGTACTTC. Its translation: CASSKTGTLSYEQYF.

This clone was detected a few times. The CDR3 nucleotides read TGCAGCGTTCCCCGGGGGGCCTCGGGCACAGATACGCAGTATTTT. Translated: CSVPRGASGTDTQYF. The chain joins TRBV29-1 to TRBJ2-3; D possibly corresponds to TRBD2 (7 bases). The CDR3 is 15 amino acids. The V end was cut by 5 bases, the J end by 1 base, with 16 bases between. CDR1 is SQVTM and CDR2 is ANQGSEA in the germline V gene.

This clone was observed at least ten times. V and J are TRBV7-9 and TRBJ2-1, with TRBD1 as a possible D gene (5 bases). CDR1 and CDR2 from the germline V gene are SEHNR and FQNEAQ (reference sequence). V lost 6 bases, J lost 5 bases, and 14 bases lay in between. This CDR3 has 14 amino acids. In DNA form, the CDR3 reads TGTGCCAGCAGTTTAAGGGGTTCTGACAATGAGCAGTTCTTC. Its translation is CASSLRGSDNEQFF.

This clone was seen only a few times. An end of the junction differs from the germline gene, which may be a read error. This rearrangement joins TRBV30 to TRBJ2-1; D is possibly TRBD2 (6 bases). Germline CDR1 GTSNPN, CDR2 SVGIG (reference sequence). The length of the CDR3 is 11 residues. This CDR3 is CAWSVSGANLF. The DNA of the CDR3 is TGTGCCTGGAGTGTATCGGGAGCGAACCTCTTC. The variable domain in full, completed from reference TRBV30 and TRBJ2-1, reads SQTIHQWPATLVQPVGSPLSLECTVEGTSNPNLYWYRQAAGRGLQLLFYSVGIGQISSEVPQNLSASRPQDRQFILSSKKLLLSDSGFYLCAWSVSGANLFGPGTRLTVL.